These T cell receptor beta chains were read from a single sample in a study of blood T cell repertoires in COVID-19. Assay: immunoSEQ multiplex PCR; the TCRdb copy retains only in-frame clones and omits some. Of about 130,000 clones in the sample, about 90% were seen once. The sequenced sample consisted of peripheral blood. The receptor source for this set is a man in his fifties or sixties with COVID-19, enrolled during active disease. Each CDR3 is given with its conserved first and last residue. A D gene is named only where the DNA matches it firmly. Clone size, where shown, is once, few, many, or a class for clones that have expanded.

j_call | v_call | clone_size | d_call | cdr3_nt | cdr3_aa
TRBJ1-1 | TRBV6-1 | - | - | TGTGCCAGCAGTGCGACTGAGGACACTGAAGCTTTCTTT | CASSATEDTEAFF
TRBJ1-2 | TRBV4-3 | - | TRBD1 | TGCGCCAGCAGCCAGTCTCACAGGGGGCAGAACTATGGCTACACCTTC | CASSQSHRGQNYGYTF
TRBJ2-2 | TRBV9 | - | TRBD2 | TGTGCCAGCAGCGGAGAGACTAGCACGAGGGAGCTGTTTTTT | CASSGETSTRELFF
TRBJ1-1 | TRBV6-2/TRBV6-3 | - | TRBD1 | TGTGCCAGCAGTTTGGGACAGTCGAACACTGAAGCTTTCTTT | CASSLGQSNTEAFF
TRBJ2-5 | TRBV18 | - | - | TGTGCCAGCTCGGGCGGGGCAGAAGAGACCCAGTACTTC | CASSGGAEETQYF
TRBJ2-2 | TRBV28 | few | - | TGTGCCAGCAGTTTCCCTAGCAGCGGGGAGCTGTTTTTT | CASSFPSSGELFF
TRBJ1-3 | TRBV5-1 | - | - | TGCGCCAGCAGCGTCACTACAGGAATCTCTGGAAACACCATATATTTT | CASSVTTGISGNTIYF
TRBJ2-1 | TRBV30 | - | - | TGTGCCTGGAATATCCCGGGACTCAGCAATGAGCAGTTCTTC | CAWNIPGLSNEQFF
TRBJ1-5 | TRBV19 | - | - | TGTGCCAGTACGACAGGCAGGGCGTATAGCAATCAGCCCCAGCATTTT | CASTTGRAYSNQPQHF
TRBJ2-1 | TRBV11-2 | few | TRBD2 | TGTGCCAGCAGCCCTAGACTAGCGGGAGCCATGTACAATGAGCAGTTCTTC | CASSPRLAGAMYNEQFF
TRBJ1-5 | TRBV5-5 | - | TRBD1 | TGTGCCAGCAGCTTAGGGGACAGGGGCGTTAGCAATCAGCCCCAGCATTTT | CASSLGDRGVSNQPQHF
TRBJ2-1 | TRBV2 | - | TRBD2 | TGTGCCAGCAGTCTGAGCGGGACCTACAATGAGCAGTTCTTC | CASSLSGTYNEQFF
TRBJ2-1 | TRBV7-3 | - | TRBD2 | TGTGCCAGCAGCTTAATCCCTAGCGGGAGGTCTGAGCAGTTCTTC | CASSLIPSGRSEQFF
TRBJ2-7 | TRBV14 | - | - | TGTGCCAGCAGCCTTCCGGGACACCCGTACGAGCAGTACTTC | CASSLPGHPYEQYF
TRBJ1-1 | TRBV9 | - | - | TGTGCCAGCAGCGTAGTTCCAGGAAACACTGAAGCTTTCTTT | CASSVVPGNTEAFF
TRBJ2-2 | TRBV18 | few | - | TGTGCCAGCTCACCGGTGGGGCCGAACACCGGGGAGCTGTTTTTT | CASSPVGPNTGELFF
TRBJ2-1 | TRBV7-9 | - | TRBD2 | TGTGCCAGCAGCCGCTTAGGACTAGTGTACAATGAGCAGTTCTTC | CASSRLGLVYNEQFF
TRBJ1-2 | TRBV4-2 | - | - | TGTGCCAGCAGCCAAGTATCGGGGGGTGAGAGGGGCTACACCTTC | CASSQVSGGERGYTF
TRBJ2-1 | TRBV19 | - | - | TGTGCCAGTAGTATAGCAGCGGACAATGAGCAGTTCTTC | CASSIAADNEQFF
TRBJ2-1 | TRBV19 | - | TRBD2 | TGTGCCACCTCTAGCGGGACTGGCAATGAGCAGTTCTTC | CATSSGTGNEQFF
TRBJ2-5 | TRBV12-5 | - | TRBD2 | TGTGCTCTCCTAGGCCCAGCGGGAGTTCGAGAGACCCAGTACTTC | CALLGPAGVRETQYF
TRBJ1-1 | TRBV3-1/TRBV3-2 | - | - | TGTGCCAGCAGCCAGTGGCCCGAGGTAGAAGCTTTCTTT | CASSQWPEVEAFF